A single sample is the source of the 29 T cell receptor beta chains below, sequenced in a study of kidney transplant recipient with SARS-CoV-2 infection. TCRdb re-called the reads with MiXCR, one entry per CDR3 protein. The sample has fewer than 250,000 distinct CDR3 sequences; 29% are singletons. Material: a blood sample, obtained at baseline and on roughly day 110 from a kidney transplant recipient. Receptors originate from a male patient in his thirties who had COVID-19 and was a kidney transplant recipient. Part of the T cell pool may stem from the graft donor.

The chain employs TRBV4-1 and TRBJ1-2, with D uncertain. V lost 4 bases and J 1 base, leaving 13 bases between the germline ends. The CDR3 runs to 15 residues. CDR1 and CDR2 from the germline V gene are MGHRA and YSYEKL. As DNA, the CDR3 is TGCGCCAGCAGCCTAAGGACTTCAATTAACTATGGCTACACCTTC. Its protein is CASSLRTSINYGYTF.

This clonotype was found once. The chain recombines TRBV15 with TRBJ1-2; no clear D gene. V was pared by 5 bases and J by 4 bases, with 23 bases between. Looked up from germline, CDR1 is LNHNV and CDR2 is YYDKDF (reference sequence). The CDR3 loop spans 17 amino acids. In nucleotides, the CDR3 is TGTGCCACCAGCGGCATCTTAAGGTGTGGAAAGGCCTATGGCTACACCTTC. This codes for CATSGILRCGKAYGYTF. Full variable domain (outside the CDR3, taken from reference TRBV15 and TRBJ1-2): DAMVIQNPRYQVTQFGKPVTLSCSQTLNHNVMYWYQQKSSQAPKLLFHYYDKDFNNEADTPDNFQSRRPNTSFCFLDIRSPGLGDTAMYLCATSGILRCGKAYGYTFGSGTRLTVV.

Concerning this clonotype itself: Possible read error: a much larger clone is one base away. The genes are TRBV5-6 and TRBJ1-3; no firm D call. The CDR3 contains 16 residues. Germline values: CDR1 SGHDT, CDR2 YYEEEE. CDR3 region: CASSLSFGRSGNSIYF. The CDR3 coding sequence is TGTGCCAGCAGCTTATCTTTCGGCCGCTCTGGAAACTCCATATATTTT.

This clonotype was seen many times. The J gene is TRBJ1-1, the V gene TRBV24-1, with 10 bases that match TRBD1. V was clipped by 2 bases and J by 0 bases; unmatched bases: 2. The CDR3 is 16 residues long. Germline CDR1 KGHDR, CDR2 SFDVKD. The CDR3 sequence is CATSDSGTGVNTEAFF. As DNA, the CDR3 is TGTGCCACCAGTGATTCCGGGACAGGGGTGAACACTGAAGCTTTCTTT.

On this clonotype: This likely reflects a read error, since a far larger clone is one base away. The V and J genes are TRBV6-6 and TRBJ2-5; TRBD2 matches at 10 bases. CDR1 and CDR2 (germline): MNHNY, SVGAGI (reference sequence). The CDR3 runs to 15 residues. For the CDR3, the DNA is TGTGCCAGCAGGGCTTCTAGCGGGAGCGCCTACGAGCAGTGCTTC. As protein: CASRASSGSAYEQCF.

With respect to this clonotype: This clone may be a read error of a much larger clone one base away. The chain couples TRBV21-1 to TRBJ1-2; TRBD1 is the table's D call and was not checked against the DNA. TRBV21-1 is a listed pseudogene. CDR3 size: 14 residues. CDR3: CASSKVSRPYGYTF. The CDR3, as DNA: TGTGCCAGCAGCAAAGTGTCCAGACCCTATGGCTACACCTTC.

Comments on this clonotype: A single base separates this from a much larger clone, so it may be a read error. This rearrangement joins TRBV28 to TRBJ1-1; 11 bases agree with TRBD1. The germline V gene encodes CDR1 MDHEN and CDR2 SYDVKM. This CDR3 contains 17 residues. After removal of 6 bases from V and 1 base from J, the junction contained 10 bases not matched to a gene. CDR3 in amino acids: CASRPWTGGIRNTEAFF. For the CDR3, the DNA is TGTGCCAGCAGACCCTGGACAGGGGGCATCAGGAACACTGAAGCTTTCTTT.

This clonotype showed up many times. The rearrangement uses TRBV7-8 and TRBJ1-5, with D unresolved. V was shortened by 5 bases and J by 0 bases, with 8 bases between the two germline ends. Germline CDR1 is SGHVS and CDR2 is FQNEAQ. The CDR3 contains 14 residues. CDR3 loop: CASSPTDSNQPQHF. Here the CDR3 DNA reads TGTGCCAGCAGCCCTACAGATAGCAATCAGCCCCAGCATTTT.

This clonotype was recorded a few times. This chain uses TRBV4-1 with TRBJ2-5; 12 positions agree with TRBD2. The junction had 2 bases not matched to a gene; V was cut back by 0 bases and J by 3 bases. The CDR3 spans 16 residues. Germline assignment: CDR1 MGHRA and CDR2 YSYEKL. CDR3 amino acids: CASSQESSGREETQYF. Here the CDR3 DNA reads TGCGCCAGCAGCCAAGAGTCTAGCGGGAGGGAAGAGACCCAGTACTTC.

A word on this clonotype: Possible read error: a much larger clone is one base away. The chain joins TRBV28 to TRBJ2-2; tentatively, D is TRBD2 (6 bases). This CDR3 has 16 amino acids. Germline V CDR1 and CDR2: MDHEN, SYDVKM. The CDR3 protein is CASSFVVGAGSGGLFF. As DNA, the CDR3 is TGTGCCAGCAGTTTTGTCGTAGGTGCCGGATCCGGGGGGCTGTTTTTT.

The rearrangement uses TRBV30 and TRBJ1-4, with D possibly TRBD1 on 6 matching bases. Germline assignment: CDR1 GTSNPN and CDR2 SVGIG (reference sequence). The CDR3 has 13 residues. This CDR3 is CASPQGFGEKLFF. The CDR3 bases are TGTGCTTCACCTCAGGGGTTTGGCGAAAAACTGTTTTTT.

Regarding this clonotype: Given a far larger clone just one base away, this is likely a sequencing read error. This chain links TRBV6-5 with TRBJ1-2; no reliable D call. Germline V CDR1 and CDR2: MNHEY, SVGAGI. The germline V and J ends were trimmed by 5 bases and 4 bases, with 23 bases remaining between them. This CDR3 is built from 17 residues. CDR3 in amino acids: CASSIRSSMRKAYGYTF. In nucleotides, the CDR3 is TGTGCCAGCAGTATAAGGAGCTCTATGCGAAAGGCCTATGGCTACACCTTC.

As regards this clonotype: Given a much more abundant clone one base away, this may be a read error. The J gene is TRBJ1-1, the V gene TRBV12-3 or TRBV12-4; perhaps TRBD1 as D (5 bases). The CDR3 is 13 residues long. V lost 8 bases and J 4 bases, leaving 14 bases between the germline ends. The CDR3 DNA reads TGTGCCAGCGGGCCCACGGGGGGCACTGAAGCTTTCTTT. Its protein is CASGPTGGTEAFF.

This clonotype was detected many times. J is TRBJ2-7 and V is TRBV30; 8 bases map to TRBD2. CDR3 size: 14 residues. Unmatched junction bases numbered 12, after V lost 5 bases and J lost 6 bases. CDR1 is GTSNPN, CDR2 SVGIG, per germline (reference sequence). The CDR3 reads CAWGKSGREIEQYF. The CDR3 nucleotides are TGTGCCTGGGGTAAAAGCGGGAGAGAGATCGAGCAGTACTTC.

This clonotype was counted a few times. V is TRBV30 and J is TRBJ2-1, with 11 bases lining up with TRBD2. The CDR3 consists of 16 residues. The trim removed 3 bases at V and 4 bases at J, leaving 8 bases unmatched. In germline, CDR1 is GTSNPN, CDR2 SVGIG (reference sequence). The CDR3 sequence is CAWSSPLAGGYNEQFF. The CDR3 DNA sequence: TGTGCCTGGAGCTCGCCCCTAGCGGGGGGTTACAATGAGCAGTTCTTC. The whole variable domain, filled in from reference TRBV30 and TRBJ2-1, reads SQTIHQWPATLVQPVGSPLSLECTVEGTSNPNLYWYRQAAGRGLQLLFYSVGIGQISSEVPQNLSASRPQDRQFILSSKKLLLSDSGFYLCAWSSPLAGGYNEQFFGPGTRLTVL.

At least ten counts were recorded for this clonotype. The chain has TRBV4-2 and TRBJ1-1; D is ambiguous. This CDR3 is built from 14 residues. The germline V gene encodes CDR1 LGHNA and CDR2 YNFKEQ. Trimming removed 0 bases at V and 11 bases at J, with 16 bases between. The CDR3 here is CASSQDLIDRQAFF. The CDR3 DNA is TGTGCCAGCAGCCAAGATCTTATCGACCGGCAGGCTTTCTTT.

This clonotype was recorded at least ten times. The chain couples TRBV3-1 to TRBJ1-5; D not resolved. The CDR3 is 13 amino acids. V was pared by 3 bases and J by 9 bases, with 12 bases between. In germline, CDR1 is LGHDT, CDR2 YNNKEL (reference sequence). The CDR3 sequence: CASSHLQKTPQHF. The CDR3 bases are TGTGCCAGCAGCCACCTCCAGAAGACGCCCCAGCATTTT.

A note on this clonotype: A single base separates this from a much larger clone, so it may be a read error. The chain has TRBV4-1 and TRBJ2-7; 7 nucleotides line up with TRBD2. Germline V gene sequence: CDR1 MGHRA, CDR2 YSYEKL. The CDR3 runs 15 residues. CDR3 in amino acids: CAGSQASGLSYEQYF. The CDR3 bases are TGCGCCGGCAGCCAGGCTAGCGGTCTCTCCTACGAGCAGTACTTC.

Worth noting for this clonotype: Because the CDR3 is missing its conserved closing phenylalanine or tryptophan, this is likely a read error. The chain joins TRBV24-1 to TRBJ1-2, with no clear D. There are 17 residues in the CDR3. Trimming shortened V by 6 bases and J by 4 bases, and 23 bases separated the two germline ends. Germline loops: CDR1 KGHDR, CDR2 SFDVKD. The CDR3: CATSSCYSTRKTYGYTL. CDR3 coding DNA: TGTGCCACCAGTTCGTGTTATAGTACCAGAAAGACCTATGGCTACACCCTC.

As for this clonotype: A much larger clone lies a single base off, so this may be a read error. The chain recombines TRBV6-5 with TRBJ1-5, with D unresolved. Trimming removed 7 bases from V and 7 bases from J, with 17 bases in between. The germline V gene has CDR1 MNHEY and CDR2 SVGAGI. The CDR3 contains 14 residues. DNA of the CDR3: TGTGCCAGCAACCCCGAGGAGGTTGGACAGCCCCAGCATTTT. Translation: CASNPEEVGQPQHF.

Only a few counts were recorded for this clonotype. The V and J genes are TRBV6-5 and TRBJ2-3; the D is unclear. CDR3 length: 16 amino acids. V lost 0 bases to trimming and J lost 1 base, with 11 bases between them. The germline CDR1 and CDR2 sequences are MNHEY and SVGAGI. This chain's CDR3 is CASSYSSGTRTDTQYF. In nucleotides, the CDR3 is TGTGCCAGCAGTTACTCTTCCGGAACCCGCACAGATACGCAGTATTTT.

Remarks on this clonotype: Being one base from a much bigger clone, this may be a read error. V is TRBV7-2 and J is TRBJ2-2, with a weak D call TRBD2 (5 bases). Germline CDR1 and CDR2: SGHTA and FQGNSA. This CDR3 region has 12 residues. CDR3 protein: CASSSYTGERFF. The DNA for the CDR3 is TGTGCCAGCAGCTCCTACACCGGGGAGCGGTTTTTT.

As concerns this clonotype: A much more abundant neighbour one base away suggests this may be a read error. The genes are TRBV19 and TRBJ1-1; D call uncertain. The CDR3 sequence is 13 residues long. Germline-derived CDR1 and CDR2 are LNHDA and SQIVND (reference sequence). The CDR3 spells CASSTRLNAEAFF. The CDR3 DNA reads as TGTGCCAGTAGTACTAGGTTGAACGCTGAAGCTTTCTTT. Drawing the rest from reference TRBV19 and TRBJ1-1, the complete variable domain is DGGITQSPKYLFRKEGQNVTLSCEQNLNHDAMYWYRQDPGQGLRLIYYSQIVNDFQKGDIAEGYSVSREKKESFPLTVTSAQKNPTAFYLCASSTRLNAEAFFGQGTRLTVV.

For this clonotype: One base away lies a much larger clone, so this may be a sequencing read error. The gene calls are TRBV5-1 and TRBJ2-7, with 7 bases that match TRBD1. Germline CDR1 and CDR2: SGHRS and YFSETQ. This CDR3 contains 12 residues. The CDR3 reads CVSSTGEYEQYF. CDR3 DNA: TGCGTCAGCAGCACAGGGGAGTACGAGCAGTACTTC.

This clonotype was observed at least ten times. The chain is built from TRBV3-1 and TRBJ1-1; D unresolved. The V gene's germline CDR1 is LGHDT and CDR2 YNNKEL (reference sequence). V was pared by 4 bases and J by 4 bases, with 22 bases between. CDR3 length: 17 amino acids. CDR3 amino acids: CASSPHDPISIRTEAFF. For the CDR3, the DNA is TGTGCCAGCAGCCCGCACGATCCCATTTCAATTCGCACTGAAGCTTTCTTT.

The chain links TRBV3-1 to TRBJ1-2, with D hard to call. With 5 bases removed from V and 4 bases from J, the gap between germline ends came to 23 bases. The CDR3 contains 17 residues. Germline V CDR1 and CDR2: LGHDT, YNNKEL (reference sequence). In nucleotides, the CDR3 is TGTGCCAGCAGCATGGTAAACACCCTTCGAAAGACCTATGGCTACACCTTC. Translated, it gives CASSMVNTLRKTYGYTF.

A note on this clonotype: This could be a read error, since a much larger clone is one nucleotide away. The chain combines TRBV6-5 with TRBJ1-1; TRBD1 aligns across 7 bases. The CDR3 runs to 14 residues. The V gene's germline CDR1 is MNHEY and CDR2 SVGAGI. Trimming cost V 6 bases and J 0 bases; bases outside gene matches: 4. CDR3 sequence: CASRGTVMNTEAFF. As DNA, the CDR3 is TGTGCCAGCAGGGGGACAGTTATGAACACTGAAGCTTTCTTT.

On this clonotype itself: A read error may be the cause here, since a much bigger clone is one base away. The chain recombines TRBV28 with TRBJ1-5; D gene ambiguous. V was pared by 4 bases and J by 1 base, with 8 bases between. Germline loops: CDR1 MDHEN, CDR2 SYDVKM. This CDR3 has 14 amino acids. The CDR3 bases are TGTGCCAGCAGTTCCCCGGACAGCAATCAGCCCCAGCATTTT. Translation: CASSSPDSNQPQHF.

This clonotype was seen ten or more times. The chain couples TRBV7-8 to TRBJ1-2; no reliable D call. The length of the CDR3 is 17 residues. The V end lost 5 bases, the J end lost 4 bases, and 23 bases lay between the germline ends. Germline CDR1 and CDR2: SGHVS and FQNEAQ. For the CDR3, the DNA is TGTGCCAGCAGCATACAGCAGTTTACCCGAAAGACCTATGGCTACACCTTC. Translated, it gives CASSIQQFTRKTYGYTF.